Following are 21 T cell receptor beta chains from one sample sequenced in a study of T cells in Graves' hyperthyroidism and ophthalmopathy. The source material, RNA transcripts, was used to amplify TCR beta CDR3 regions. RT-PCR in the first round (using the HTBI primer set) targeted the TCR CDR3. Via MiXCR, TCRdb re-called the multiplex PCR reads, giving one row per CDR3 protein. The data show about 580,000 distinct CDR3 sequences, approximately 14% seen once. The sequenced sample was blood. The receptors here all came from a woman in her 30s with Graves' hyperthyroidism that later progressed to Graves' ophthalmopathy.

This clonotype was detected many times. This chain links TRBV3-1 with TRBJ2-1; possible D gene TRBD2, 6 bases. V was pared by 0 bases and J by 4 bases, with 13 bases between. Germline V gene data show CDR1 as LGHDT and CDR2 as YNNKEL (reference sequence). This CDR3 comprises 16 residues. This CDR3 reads CASSQDFAGPYNEQFF. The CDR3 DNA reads TGTGCCAGCAGCCAAGATTTTGCGGGACCATACAATGAGCAGTTCTTC.

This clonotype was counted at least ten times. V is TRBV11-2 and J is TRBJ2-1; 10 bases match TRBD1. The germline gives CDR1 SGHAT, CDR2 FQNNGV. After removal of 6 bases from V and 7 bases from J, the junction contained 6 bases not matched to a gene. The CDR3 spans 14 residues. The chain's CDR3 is CASRLDRGPNEQFF. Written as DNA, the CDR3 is TGTGCCAGCAGACTTGACAGGGGGCCAAATGAGCAGTTCTTC.

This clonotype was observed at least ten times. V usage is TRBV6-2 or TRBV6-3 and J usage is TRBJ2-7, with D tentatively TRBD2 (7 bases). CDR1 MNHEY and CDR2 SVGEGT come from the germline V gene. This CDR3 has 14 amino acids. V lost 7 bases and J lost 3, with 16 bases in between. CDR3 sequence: CASTEAGDIYEQYF. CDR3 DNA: TGTGCCAGCACCGAGGCGGGGGACATCTACGAGCAGTACTTC.

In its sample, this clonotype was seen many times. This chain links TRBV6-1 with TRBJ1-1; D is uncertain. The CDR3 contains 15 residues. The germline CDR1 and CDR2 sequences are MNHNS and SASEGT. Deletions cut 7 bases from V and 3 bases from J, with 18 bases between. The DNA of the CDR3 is TGTGCCAGCATATTCTGGCAAGACACTGACACTGAAGCTTTCTTT. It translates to CASIFWQDTDTEAFF.

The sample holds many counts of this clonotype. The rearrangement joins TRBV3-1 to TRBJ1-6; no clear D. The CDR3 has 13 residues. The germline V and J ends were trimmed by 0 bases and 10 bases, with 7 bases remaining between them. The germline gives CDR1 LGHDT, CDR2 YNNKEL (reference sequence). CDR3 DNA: TGTGCCAGCAGCCAAGATATCGGGTCACCCCTCCACTTT. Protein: CASSQDIGSPLHF.

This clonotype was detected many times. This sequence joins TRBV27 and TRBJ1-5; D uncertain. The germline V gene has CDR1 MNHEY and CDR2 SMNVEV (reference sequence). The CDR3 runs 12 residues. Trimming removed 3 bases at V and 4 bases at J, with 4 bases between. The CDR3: CASSFINQPQHF. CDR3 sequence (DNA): TGTGCCAGCAGTTTCATTAATCAGCCCCAGCATTTT.

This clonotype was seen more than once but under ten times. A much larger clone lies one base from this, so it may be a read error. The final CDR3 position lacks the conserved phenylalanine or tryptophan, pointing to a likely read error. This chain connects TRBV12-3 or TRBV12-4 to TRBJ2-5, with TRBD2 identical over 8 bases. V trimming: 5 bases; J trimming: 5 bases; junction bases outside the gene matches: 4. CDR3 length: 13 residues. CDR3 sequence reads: CASSEGLDETQYL. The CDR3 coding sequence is TGTGCCAGCAGTGAGGGACTAGATGAGACCCAGTACCTC.

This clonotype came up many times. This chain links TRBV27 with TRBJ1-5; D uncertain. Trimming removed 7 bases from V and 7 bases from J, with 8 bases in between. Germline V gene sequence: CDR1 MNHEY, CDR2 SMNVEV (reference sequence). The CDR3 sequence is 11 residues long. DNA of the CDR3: TGTGCCAGCACGAAAGGCCAGCCCCAGCATTTT. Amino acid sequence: CASTKGQPQHF.

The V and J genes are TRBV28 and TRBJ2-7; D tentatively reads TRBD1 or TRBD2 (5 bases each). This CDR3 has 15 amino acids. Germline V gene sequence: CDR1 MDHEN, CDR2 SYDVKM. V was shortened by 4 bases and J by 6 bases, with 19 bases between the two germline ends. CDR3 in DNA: TGTGCCAGCAGTTCCCCAGGTCAGGGTGGGGGCGAGCAGTACTTC. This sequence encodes CASSSPGQGGGEQYF.

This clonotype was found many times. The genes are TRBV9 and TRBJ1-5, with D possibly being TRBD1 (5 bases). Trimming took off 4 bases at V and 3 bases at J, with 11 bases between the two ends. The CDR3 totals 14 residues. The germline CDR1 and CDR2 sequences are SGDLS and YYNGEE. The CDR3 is CASSPQGVNQPQHF. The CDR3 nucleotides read TGTGCCAGCAGCCCCCAAGGGGTCAATCAGCCCCAGCATTTT. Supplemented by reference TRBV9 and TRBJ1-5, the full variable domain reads DSGVTQTPKHLITATGQRVTLRCSPRSGDLSVYWYQQSLDQGLQFLIQYYNGEERAKGNILERFSAQQFPDLHSELNLSSLELGDSALYFCASSPQGVNQPQHFGDGTRLSIL.

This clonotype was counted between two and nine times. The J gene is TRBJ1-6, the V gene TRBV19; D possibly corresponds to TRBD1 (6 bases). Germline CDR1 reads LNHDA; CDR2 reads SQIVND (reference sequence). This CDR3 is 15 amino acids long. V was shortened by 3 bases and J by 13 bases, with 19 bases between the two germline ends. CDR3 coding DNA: TGTGCCAGTAGTATGGGGGCCGAGTTAAGCTCGCCCCTCCACTTT. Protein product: CASSMGAELSSPLHF.

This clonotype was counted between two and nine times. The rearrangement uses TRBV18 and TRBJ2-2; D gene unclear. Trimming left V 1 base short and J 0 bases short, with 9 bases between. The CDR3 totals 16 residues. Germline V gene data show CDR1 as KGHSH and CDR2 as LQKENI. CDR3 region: CASSPLYDPNTGELFF. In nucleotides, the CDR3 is TGTGCCAGCTCACCACTATACGACCCGAACACCGGGGAGCTGTTTTTT.

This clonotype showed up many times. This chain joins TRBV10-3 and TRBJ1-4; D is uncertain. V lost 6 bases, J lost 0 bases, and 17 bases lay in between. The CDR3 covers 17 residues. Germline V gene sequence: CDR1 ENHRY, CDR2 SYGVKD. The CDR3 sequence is CAISSTGPRATNEKLFF. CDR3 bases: TGTGCCATCAGCTCAACTGGTCCGAGAGCAACTAATGAAAAACTGTTTTTT.

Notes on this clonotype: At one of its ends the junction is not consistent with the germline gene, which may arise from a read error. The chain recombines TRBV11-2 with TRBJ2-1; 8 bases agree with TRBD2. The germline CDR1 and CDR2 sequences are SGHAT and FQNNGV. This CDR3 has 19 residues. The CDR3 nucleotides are TGTGCCAGCAGCTTAATGTGGGCTAGCGGGCGTGGGTCCTACAATGAGCAGTCCTTC. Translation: CASSLMWASGRGSYNEQSF.

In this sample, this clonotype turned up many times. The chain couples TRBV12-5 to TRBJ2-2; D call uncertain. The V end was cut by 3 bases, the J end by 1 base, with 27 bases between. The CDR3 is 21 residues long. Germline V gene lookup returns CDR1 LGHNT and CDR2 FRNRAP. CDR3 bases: TGTGCTAGTGGTTTAGTATGGATGGAGAGCGTTCAGACTGTGAACACCGGGGAGCTGTTTTTT. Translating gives CASGLVWMESVQTVNTGELFF.

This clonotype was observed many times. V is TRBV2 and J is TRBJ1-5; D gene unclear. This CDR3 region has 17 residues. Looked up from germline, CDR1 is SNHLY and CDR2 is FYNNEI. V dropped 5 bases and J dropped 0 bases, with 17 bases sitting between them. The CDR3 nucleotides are TGTGCCAGCAGTCCGGTCACCCGGGAATATAGCAATCAGCCCCAGCATTTT. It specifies CASSPVTREYSNQPQHF.

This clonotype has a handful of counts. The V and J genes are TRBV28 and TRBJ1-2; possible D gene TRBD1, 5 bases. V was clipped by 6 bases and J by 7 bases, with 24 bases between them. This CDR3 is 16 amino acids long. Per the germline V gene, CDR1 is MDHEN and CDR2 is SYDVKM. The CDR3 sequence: CASSRPLRVGASGYTF. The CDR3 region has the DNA TGTGCCAGCAGCCGCCCTTTAAGGGTTGGGGCGAGTGGCTACACCTTC.

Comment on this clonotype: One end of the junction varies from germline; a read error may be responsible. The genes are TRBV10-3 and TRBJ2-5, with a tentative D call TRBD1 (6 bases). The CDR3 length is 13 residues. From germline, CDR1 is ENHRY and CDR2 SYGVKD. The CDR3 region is CTISPGHKETQYF. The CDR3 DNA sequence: TGTACCATCAGCCCGGGACATAAAGAGACCCAGTACTTC.

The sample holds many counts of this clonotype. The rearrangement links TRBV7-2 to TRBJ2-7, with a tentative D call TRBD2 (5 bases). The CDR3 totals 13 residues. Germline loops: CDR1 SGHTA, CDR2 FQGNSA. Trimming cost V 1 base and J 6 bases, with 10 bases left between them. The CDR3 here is CASSLGSGIEQYF. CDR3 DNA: TGTGCCAGCAGCTTAGGATCGGGGATCGAGCAGTACTTC.

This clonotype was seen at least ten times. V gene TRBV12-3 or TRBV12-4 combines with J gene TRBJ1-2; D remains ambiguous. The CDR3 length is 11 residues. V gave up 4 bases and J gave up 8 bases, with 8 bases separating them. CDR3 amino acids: CASSWDRGYTF. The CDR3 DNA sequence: TGTGCCAGCAGTTGGGATCGAGGCTACACCTTC.

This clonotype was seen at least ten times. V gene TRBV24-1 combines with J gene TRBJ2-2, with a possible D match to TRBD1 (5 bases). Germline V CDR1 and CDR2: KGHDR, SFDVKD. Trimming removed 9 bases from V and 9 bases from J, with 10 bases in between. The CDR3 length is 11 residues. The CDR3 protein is CATQGSRELFF. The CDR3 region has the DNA TGTGCCACCCAGGGTAGTCGGGAGCTGTTTTTT.